What follows are 13 T cell receptor beta chains derived from one specimen sequenced in a study of Ad26.COV2.S vaccination and SARS-CoV-2 variants. The treatment: around 19 received Ad26.COV2.S at low or high dose, single or two shots; roughly five received placebo; per-sample allocation not given. Samples came from day 63 after the first vaccine or placebo injection. Repertoires were generated with immunoSEQ multiplex PCR, while TCRdb's copy carries only in-frame clones and drops some. The sample includes 300,000 to 350,000 clones, under 90% of them seen just once. The sample here was peripheral blood, taken in a trial of Ad26.COV2.S vaccine versus placebo. The receptors here all came from a person between 18 and 60 years old who received the Ad26.COV2.S COVID-19 vaccine or a placebo.

The V call is TRBV6-5, the J call TRBJ1-1, with D unresolved. Trimming cost V 0 bases and J 0 bases, with 8 bases left between them. Germline V gives CDR1 MNHEY, CDR2 SVGAGI. The CDR3 contains 15 residues. In DNA, the CDR3 is TGTGCCAGCAGTTACTCGAGTGCGGTGAACACTGAAGCTTTCTTT. It encodes CASSYSSAVNTEAFF.

The chain has TRBV6-2 or TRBV6-3 and TRBJ1-1; the D gene is possibly TRBD1 (5 bases). The CDR3 contains 16 residues. Germline CDR1 is MNHEY and CDR2 is SVGEGT. V dropped 2 bases and J dropped 10 bases, with 23 bases sitting between them. The CDR3 coding sequence is TGTGCCAGCAGTTACGGGGCGGTCCGGGCTTTGGGGGGAGCTTTCTTT. Its translation is CASSYGAVRALGGAFF.

The chain links TRBV7-8 to TRBJ1-5; D is perhaps TRBD1 (6 bases). Germline CDR1 and CDR2: SGHVS and FQNEAQ. Trimming removed 1 base at V and 3 bases at J, with 13 bases between. The CDR3 has 16 amino acids. CDR3 nucleotide sequence: TGTGCCAGCAGCTTAGTGGGGGGGGCTCCCAATCAGCCCCAGCATTTT. Translation gives CASSLVGGAPNQPQHF. The full variable domain, rest sourced from reference TRBV7-8 and TRBJ1-5, is GAGVSQSPRYKVAKRGQDVALRCDPISGHVSLFWYQQALGQGPEFLTYFQNEAQLDKSGLPSDRFFAERPEGSVSTLKIQRTQQEDSAVYLCASSLVGGAPNQPQHFGDGTRLSIL.

This clone was detected once. The chain carries TRBV5-1 and TRBJ1-1, with D maybe TRBD1 (5 bases). V shed 1 base and J shed 0 bases, with 13 bases lying between them. CDR1 SGHRS and CDR2 YFSETQ come from the germline V gene. There are 16 residues in the CDR3. CDR3 sequence (DNA): TGCGCCAGCAGCTTGAGACAGCGGGGCATGAACACTGAAGCTTTCTTT. Encoded protein: CASSLRQRGMNTEAFF.

This clone was detected a few times. V gene TRBV10-3 combines with J gene TRBJ2-7; tentatively, D is TRBD2 (6 bases). The germline gives CDR1 ENHRY, CDR2 SYGVKD. The CDR3 contains 15 residues. V was trimmed by 8 bases and J by 3 bases, leaving 20 bases between them. The CDR3 region has the DNA TGTGCCATCGGCCCTGTGGCTAGCGACATCTACGAGCAGTACTTC. Translation: CAIGPVASDIYEQYF.

This clone has a handful of counts. This chain joins TRBV6-2 or TRBV6-3 and TRBJ2-2; D is perhaps TRBD1 (6 bases). Trimming cost V 5 bases and J 5 bases, with 15 bases left between them. Germline loops: CDR1 MNHEY, CDR2 SVGEGT. The CDR3 runs to 15 residues. CDR3 sequence (DNA): TGTGCCAGCAGTAAAGAAAACAGGGCGACCGGGGAGCTGTTTTTT. It yields the protein CASSKENRATGELFF.

This clone appeared once. The chain couples TRBV4-1 to TRBJ1-5; D possibly corresponds to TRBD1 (6 bases). V gave up 4 bases and J gave up 5 bases, with 15 bases separating them. This CDR3 is built from 15 residues. The germline V gene encodes CDR1 MGHRA and CDR2 YSYEKL. CDR3 bases: TGCGCCAGCAGCCCGGGGGCTGGGCTCTATCAGCCCCAGCATTTT. The encoded protein is CASSPGAGLYQPQHF.

This clone was seen a single time. Distinct nucleotide sequences in the sample also encode this CDR3. The V and J genes are TRBV6-2 or TRBV6-3 and TRBJ2-1; D gene ambiguous. V lost 5 bases, J lost 6 bases, and 5 bases lay in between. CDR1 is MNHEY and CDR2 is SVGEGT in the germline V gene. The CDR3 has 11 amino acids. CDR3 in DNA: TGTGCCAGCAGTCTAGGCAATGAGCAGTTCTTC. Translating it yields CASSLGNEQFF.

The genes are TRBV7-9 and TRBJ2-7, with 8 bases that match TRBD2. Germline CDR1 reads SEHNR; CDR2 reads FQNEAQ (reference sequence). V lost 1 base and J lost 10; bases outside the gene matches: 12. This CDR3 is 15 amino acids long. Here the CDR3 reads CASSLDLTGGSVQYF. CDR3 nucleotides: TGTGCCAGCAGCTTAGATCTGACGGGGGGGTCCGTTCAGTACTTC.

The J gene is TRBJ2-2, the V gene TRBV3-1 (or the pseudogene TRBV3-2), with D tentatively TRBD1 or TRBD2 (5 bases each). The CDR3 runs 14 residues. The germline V gene has CDR1 LGHDT and CDR2 YNNKEL (reference sequence). Trimming took 4 bases from V and 4 from J, leaving 10 bases between them. CDR3 loop: CASSRGFVTGELFF. Here the CDR3 DNA reads TGTGCCAGCAGCCGGGGGTTCGTCACCGGGGAGCTGTTTTTT.

V and J are TRBV2 and TRBJ2-3; D is uncertain. V lost 4 bases and J 3 bases, leaving 14 bases between the germline ends. This CDR3 has 15 residues. CDR1 and CDR2 from the germline V gene are SNHLY and FYNNEI. The CDR3 DNA follows: TGTGCCAGCAGTGCCCATAAGGGCAATACAGATACGCAGTATTTT. Protein product: CASSAHKGNTDTQYF.

The chain carries TRBV19 and TRBJ2-1; the match to TRBD1 covers 8 bases. Germline CDR1 is LNHDA and CDR2 is SQIVND (reference sequence). The ends lost 6 bases at V and 3 bases at J; junction bases unmatched: 7. The CDR3 contains 15 residues. CDR3: CASSQKGQDYNEQFF. The CDR3 coding sequence is TGTGCCAGTAGCCAAAAGGGACAGGACTACAATGAGCAGTTCTTC.

The V call is TRBV6-2 or TRBV6-3, the J call TRBJ2-1; D is uncertain. The germline V and J ends were trimmed by 0 bases and 9 bases, with 6 bases remaining between them. Germline lookup yields CDR1 MNHEY and CDR2 SVGEGT. There are 12 residues in the CDR3. In DNA form, the CDR3 reads TGTGCCAGCAGTTACTCGGTCTCTGAGCAGTTCTTC. Protein: CASSYSVSEQFF.